The rows below give T cell receptor beta chains drawn from one sample of a study of CD8+CD57+ T cells in acquired aplastic anemia. TCRdb independently ran MiXCR on the reads; one entry per CDR3 protein. The sample lists 400,000 to 600,000 distinct CDR3 sequences; around 30% were seen once. The sample was sorted CD4+, CD8+, or CD8+CD57+ T cells (not recorded which) from PBMCs. Receptors originate from a human donor with aplastic anemia. Each CDR3 is given with its conserved first and last residue. Fields, in order: V gene, CDR3 length, J gene, CDR3 protein.

V: TRBV7-3; length: 14; J: TRBJ2-5; CDR3: CASRPSTLQETQYF
V: TRBV9; length: 15; J: TRBJ2-7; CDR3: CASSTSMAGWDEQYF
V: TRBV19; length: 14; J: TRBJ1-5; CDR3: CASSPSAYNQPQHF
V: TRBV20-1; length: 18; J: TRBJ2-5; CDR3: CSVRKGTFTGAEKETQYF
V: TRBV7-2; length: 15; J: TRBJ1-4; CDR3: CASSLQLSWGEKLFF
V: TRBV14; length: 13; J: TRBJ1-4; CDR3: CASSQVWGEKLFF
V: TRBV25-1; length: 15; J: TRBJ1-1; CDR3: CASSDLKGVRSEAFF
V: TRBV20-1; length: 16; J: TRBJ2-7; CDR3: CSASPLAGGPSYEQYF
V: TRBV5-1; length: 13; J: TRBJ1-1; CDR3: CASSAGQMAEAFF
V: TRBV19; length: 14; J: TRBJ2-1; CDR3: CASSGQSSYNEQFF
V: TRBV20-1; length: 17; J: TRBJ2-2; CDR3: CSARDYLGCANTGELFF
V: TRBV7-3; length: 13; J: TRBJ1-1; CDR3: CASSWTLNTEAFF
V: TRBV29-1; length: 15; J: TRBJ2-7; CDR3: CSVEGSGTSGSEQYF
V: TRBV7-2; length: 15; J: TRBJ2-7; CDR3: CASSLGLAEPYEQYF
V: TRBV5-5; length: 14; J: TRBJ1-3; CDR3: CASSPRQDGNTIYF
V: TRBV5-1; length: 15; J: TRBJ2-3; CDR3: CASSLAAFSTDTQYF
V: TRBV19; length: 13; J: TRBJ1-2; CDR3: CASSGTGGYGYTF
V: TRBV11-2; length: 17; J: TRBJ1-2; CDR3: CASSRPRGDPLYYGYTF
V: TRBV5-1; length: 14; J: TRBJ1-2; CDR3: CASTEGPGNYGYTF
V: TRBV7-2; length: 14; J: TRBJ2-3; CDR3: CASSFPGEGDTQYF
V: TRBV5-1; length: 18; J: TRBJ2-3; CDR3: CASSLVGLAGDQADTQYF
V: TRBV11-2; length: 16; J: TRBJ2-3; CDR3: CASSLQGPSSTDTQYF
V: TRBV20-1; length: 16; J: TRBJ2-3; CDR3: CSGSGVAGGLTDTQYF
V: TRBV5-1; length: 16; J: TRBJ2-1; CDR3: CASSLAAGGGYNEQFF
V: TRBV7-9; length: 14; J: TRBJ1-5; CDR3: CASSSDRGSQPQHF
V: TRBV5-5; length: 14; J: TRBJ2-7; CDR3: CASSRPPLSYEQYF
V: TRBV28; length: 11; J: TRBJ1-5; CDR3: CASSSVQPQHF
V: TRBV2; length: 15; J: TRBJ2-3; CDR3: CASGGLAGITDTQYF
V: TRBV15; length: 12; J: TRBJ2-5; CDR3: CATSSAGETQYF
V: TRBV5-1; length: 15; J: TRBJ1-5; CDR3: CASRATGNSNQPQHF
V: TRBV10-3; length: 13; J: TRBJ2-7; CDR3: CASRWTSVTEQYF
V: TRBV7-2; length: 13; J: TRBJ2-7; CDR3: CASSLVQGGEQYF
V: TRBV4-1; length: 17; J: TRBJ1-5; CDR3: CASSQEGLPLGNQPQHF